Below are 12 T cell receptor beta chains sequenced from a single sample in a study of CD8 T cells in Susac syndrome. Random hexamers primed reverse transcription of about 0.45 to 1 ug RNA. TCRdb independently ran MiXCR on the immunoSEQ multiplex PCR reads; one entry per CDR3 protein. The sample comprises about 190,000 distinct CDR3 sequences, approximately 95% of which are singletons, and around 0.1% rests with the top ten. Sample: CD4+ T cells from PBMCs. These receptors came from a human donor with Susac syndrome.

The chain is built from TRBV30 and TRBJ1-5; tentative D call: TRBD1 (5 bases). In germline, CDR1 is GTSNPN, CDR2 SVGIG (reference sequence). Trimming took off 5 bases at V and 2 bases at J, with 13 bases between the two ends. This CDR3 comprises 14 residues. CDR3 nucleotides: TGTGCCTGGGGGAGGGACGGCGGCAATCAGCCCCAGCATTTT. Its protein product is CAWGRDGGNQPQHF.

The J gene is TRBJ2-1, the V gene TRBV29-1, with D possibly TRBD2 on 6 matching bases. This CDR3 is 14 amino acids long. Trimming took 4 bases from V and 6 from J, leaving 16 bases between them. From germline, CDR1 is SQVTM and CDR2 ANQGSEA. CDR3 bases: TGCAGCGTTGGGACGGGAGCTTGGGTCAATGAGCAGTTCTTC. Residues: CSVGTGAWVNEQFF.

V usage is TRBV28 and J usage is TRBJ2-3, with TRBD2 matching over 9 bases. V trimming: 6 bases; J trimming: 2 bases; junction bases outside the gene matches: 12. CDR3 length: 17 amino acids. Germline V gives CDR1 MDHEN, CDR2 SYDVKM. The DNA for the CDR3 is TGTGCCAGCAGCTCCAATCTAGCGGGGATAATCACAGATACGCAGTATTTT. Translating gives CASSSNLAGIITDTQYF.

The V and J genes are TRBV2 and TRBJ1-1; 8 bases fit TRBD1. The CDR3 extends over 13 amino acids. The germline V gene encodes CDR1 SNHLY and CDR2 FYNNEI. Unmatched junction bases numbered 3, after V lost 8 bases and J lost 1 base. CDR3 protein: CASSGQGNTEAFF. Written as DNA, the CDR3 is TGTGCCAGCTCTGGACAGGGGAACACTGAAGCTTTCTTT.

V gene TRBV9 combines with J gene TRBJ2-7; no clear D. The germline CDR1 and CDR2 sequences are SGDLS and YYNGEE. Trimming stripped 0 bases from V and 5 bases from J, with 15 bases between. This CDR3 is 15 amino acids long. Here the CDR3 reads CASSVESTLRHEQYF. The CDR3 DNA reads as TGTGCCAGCAGCGTAGAGAGTACCCTCCGCCACGAGCAGTACTTC. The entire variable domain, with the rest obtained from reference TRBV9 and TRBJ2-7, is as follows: DSGVTQTPKHLITATGQRVTLRCSPRSGDLSVYWYQQSLDQGLQFLIQYYNGEERAKGNILERFSAQQFPDLHSELNLSSLELGDSALYFCASSVESTLRHEQYFGPGTRLTVT.

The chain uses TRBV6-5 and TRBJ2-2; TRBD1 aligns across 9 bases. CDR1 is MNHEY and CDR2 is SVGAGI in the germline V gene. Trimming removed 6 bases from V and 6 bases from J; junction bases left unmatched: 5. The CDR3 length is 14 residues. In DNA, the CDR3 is TGTGCCAGCAGACCGACAGGGGGAGCCGGGGAGCTGTTTTTT. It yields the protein CASRPTGGAGELFF.

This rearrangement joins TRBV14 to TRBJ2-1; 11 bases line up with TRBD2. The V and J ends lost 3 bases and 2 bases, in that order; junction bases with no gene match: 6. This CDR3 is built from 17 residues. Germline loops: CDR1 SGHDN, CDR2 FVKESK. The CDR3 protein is CASSQLAGGLPYNEQFF. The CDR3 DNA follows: TGTGCCAGCAGCCAGCTAGCGGGGGGCCTCCCCTACAATGAGCAGTTCTTC.

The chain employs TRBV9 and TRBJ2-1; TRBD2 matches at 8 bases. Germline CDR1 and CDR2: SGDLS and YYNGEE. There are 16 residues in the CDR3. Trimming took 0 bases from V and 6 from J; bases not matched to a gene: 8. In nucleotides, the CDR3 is TGTGCCAGCAGCGTAGGGGTAGCGGGGAGCGTCAATGAGCAGTTCTTC. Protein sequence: CASSVGVAGSVNEQFF. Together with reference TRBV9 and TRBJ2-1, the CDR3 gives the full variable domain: DSGVTQTPKHLITATGQRVTLRCSPRSGDLSVYWYQQSLDQGLQFLIQYYNGEERAKGNILERFSAQQFPDLHSELNLSSLELGDSALYFCASSVGVAGSVNEQFFGPGTRLTVL.

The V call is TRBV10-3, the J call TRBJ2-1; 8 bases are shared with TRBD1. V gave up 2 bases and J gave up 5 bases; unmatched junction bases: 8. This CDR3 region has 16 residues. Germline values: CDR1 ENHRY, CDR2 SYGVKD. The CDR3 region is CAISEDRTGYHNEQFF. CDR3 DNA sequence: TGTGCCATCAGTGAGGACCGGACAGGGTACCACAATGAGCAGTTCTTC.

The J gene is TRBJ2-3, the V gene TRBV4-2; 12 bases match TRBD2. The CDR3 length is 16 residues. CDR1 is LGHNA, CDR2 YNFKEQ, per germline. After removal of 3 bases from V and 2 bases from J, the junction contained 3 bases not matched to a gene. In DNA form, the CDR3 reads TGTGCCAGCAGCCACCGACTAGCGGGGGACACAGATACGCAGTATTTT. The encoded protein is CASSHRLAGDTDTQYF.

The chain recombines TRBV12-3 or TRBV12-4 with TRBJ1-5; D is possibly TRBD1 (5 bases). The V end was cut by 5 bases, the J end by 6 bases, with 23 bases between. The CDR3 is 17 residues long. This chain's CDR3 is CASSGGMGSGGGQPQHF. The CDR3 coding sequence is TGTGCCAGCAGTGGGGGTATGGGATCCGGTGGGGGTCAGCCCCAGCATTTT.

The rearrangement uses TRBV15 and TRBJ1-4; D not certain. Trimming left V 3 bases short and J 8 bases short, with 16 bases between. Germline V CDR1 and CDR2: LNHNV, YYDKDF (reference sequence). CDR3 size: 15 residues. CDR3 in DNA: TGTGCCACCAGCAGGGAACAAGGGTTAGGCGAAAAACTGTTTTTT. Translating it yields CATSREQGLGEKLFF.